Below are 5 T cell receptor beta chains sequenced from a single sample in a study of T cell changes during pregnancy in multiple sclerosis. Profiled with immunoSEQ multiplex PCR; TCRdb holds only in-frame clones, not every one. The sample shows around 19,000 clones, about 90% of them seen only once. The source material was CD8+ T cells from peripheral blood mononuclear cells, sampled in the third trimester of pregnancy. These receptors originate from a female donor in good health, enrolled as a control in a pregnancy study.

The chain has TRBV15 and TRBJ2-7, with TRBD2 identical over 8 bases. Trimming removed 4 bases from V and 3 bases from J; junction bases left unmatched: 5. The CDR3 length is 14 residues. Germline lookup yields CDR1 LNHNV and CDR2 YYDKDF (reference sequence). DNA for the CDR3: TGTGCCACCAGCACAACGCGGGAGGTCTACGAGCAGTACTTC. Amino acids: CATSTTREVYEQYF.

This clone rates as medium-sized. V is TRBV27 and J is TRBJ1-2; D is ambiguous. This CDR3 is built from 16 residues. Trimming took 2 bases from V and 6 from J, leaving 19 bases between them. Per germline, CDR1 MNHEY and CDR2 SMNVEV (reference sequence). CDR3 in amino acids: CASSLTVAGGGNGYTF. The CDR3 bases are TGTGCCAGCAGTTTAACCGTGGCAGGCGGAGGAAATGGCTACACCTTC.

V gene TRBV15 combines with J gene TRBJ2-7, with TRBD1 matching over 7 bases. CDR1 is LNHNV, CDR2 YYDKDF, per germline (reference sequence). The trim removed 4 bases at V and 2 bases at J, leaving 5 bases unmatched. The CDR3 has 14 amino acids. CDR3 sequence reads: CATSTRQGPYEQYF. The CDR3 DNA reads TGTGCCACCAGCACAAGACAGGGTCCCTACGAGCAGTACTTC.

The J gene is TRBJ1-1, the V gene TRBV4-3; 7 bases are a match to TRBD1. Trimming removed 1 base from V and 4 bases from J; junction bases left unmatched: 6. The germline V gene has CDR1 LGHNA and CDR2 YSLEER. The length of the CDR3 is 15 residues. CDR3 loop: CASSQGVAGGTEAFF. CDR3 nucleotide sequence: TGCGCCAGCAGCCAAGGGGTGGCAGGGGGCACTGAAGCTTTCTTT.

In DNA form, the CDR3 reads TGTGCCAGCACTACAGGGTCCAGCTCCTACGAGCAGTACTTC. Translating it yields CASTTGSSSYEQYF. The chain couples TRBV9 to TRBJ2-7, with D perhaps TRBD1 (6 bases). Germline V gene sequence: CDR1 SGDLS, CDR2 YYNGEE. The CDR3 is 14 amino acids. Trimming left V 6 bases short and J 0 bases short, with 13 bases between.